This TCR beta chain was retrieved from a study of blood T cell repertoires in COVID-19. About the research overall: Sites across the United States, Italy and Spain contributed samples from acute and convalescent COVID-19.

This clone was seen only once. Assay: immunoSEQ multiplex PCR; the TCRdb copy retains only in-frame clones and omits some. The sample includes roughly 380,000 clones, about 88% seen only once; the top ten take roughly 1.5%. V lost 4 bases and J lost 0, with 20 bases in between. The CDR3 loop spans 18 amino acids. Germline V lookup: CDR1 LGHDT, CDR2 YNNKEL (reference sequence). Sequencing was performed on peripheral blood. The chain uses TRBV3-1 (or the pseudogene TRBV3-2) and TRBJ2-3, with a tentative D call TRBD2 (6 bases). The sequence derives from a woman between 40 and 55 years old with COVID-19, enrolled during active disease. Here the CDR3 reads CASSRERSAGGSTDTQYF. The CDR3 nucleotides read TGTGCCAGCAGCCGCGAGCGGTCAGCGGGTGGTAGCACAGATACGCAGTATTTT.